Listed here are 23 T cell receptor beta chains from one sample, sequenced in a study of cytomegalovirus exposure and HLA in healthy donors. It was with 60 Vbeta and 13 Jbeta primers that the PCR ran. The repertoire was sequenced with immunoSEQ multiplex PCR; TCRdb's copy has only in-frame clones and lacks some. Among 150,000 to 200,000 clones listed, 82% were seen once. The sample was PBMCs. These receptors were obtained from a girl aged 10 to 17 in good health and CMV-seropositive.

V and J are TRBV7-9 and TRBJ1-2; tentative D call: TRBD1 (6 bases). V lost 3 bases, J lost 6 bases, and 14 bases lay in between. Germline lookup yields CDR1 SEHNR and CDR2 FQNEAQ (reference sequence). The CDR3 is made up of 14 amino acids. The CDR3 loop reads CASSFGSGGNGYTF. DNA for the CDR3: TGTGCCAGCAGCTTCGGTTCTGGGGGCAATGGCTACACCTTC.

The CDR3 coding sequence is TGTGCCAGCGGGTCAAAAGGAGGTCTCACTGAAGCTTTCTTT. This sequence encodes CASGSKGGLTEAFF. This chain joins TRBV14 and TRBJ1-1; D is unresolved. V was trimmed by 8 bases and J by 4 bases, leaving 17 bases between them. Germline CDR1 SGHDN, CDR2 FVKESK. The CDR3 consists of 14 residues.

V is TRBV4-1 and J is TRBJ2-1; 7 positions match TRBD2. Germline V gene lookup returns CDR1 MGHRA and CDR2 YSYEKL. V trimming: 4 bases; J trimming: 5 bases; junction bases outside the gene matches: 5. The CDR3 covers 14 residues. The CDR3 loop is CASSLLGRHNEQFF. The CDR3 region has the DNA TGCGCCAGCAGCCTCCTCGGGAGGCACAATGAGCAGTTCTTC.

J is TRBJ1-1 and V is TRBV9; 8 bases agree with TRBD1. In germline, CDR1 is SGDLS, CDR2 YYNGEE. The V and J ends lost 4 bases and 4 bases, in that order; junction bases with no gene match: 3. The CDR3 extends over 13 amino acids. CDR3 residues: CASSLTGVTEAFF. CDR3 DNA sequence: TGTGCCAGCAGCCTGACAGGGGTCACTGAAGCTTTCTTT.

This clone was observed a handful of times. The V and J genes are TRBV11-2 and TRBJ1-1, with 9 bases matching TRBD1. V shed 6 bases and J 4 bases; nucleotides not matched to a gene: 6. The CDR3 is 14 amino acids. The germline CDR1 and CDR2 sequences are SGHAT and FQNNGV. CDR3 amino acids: CASRRDRGTTEAFF. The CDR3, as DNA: TGTGCCAGCAGACGCGACAGGGGGACCACTGAAGCTTTCTTT.

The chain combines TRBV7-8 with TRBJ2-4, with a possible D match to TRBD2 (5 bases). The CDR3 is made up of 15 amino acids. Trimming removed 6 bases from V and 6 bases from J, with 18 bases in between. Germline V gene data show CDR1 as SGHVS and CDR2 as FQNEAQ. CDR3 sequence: CASSPGGSVVNIQYF. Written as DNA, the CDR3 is TGTGCCAGCAGTCCTGGCGGGTCCGTGGTAAACATTCAGTACTTC.

The CDR3 sequence is CASSPRGAGGYEQYF. DNA for the CDR3: TGTGCCAGCAGCCCCAGGGGCGCGGGGGGCTACGAGCAGTACTTC. This chain connects TRBV7-3 to TRBJ2-7, with TRBD2 identical over 8 bases. The CDR3 sequence is 15 residues long. V was clipped by 5 bases and J by 3 bases; unmatched bases: 9. Germline V lookup: CDR1 SGHTA, CDR2 FQGTGA.

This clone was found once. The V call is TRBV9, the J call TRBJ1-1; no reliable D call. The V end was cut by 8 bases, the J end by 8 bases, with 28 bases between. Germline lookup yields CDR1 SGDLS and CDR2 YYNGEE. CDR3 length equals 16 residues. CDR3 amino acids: CARREQSLIKFIEAFF. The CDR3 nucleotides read TGTGCCAGGAGGGAACAGAGCCTTATAAAATTTATAGAAGCTTTCTTT.

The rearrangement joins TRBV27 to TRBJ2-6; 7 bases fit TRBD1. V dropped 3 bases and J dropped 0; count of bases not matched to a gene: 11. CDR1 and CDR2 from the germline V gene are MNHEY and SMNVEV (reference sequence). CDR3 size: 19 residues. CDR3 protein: CASSLLGDRVYSGANVLTF. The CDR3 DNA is TGTGCCAGCAGTTTGTTGGGGGACAGAGTTTACTCTGGGGCCAACGTCCTGACTTTC.

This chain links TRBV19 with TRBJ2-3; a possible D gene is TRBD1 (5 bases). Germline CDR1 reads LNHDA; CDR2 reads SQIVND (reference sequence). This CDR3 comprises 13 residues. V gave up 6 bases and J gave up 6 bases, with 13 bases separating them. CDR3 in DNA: TGTGCCAGTAGGACGAGAAACAGGGATACGCAGTATTTT. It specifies CASRTRNRDTQYF.

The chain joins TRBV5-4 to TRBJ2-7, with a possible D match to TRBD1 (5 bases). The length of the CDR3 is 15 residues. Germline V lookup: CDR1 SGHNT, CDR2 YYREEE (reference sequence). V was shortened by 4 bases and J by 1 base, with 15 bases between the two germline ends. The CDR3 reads CASSQTGALSYEQYF. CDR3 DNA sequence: TGTGCCAGCAGCCAAACAGGCGCCCTATCCTACGAGCAGTACTTC.

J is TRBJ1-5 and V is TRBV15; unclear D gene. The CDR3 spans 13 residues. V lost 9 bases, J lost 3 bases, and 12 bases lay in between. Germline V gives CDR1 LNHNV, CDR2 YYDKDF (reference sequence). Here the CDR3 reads CATADGPNQPQHF. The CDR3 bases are TGTGCCACAGCGGACGGCCCCAATCAGCCCCAGCATTTT.

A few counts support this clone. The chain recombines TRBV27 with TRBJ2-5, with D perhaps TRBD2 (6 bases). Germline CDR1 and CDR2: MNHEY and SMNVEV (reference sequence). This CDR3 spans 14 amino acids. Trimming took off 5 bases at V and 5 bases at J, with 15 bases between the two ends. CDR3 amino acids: CASSPGLLGETQYF. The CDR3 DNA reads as TGTGCCAGCAGTCCGGGACTTCTGGGGGAGACCCAGTACTTC.

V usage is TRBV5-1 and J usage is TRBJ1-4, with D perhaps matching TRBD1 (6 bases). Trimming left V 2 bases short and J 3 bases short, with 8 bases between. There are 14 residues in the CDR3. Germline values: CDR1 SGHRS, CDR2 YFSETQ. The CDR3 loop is CASSFDRSNEKLFF. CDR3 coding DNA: TGCGCCAGCAGCTTCGACAGGTCTAATGAAAAACTGTTTTTT.

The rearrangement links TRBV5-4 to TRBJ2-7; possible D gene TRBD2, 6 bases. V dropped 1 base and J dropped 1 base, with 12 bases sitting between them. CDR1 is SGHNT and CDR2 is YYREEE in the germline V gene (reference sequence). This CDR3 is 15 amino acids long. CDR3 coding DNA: TGTGCCAGCAGCTTGCTTGGCGGGGATTCCTACGAGCAGTACTTC. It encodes CASSLLGGDSYEQYF.

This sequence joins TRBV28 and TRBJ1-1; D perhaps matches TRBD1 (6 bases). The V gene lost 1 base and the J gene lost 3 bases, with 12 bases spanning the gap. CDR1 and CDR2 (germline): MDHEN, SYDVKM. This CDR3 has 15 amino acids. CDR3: CASSLFLDSYTEAFF. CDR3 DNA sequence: TGTGCCAGCAGTTTATTCCTGGACAGCTACACTGAAGCTTTCTTT.

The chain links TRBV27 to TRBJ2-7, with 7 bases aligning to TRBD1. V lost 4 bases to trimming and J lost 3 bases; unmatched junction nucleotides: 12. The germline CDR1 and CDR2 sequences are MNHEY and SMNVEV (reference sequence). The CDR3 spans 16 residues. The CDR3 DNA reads TGTGCCAGCAGTTCTCTGGGACAGAACCTTAACTACGAGCAGTACTTC. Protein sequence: CASSSLGQNLNYEQYF.

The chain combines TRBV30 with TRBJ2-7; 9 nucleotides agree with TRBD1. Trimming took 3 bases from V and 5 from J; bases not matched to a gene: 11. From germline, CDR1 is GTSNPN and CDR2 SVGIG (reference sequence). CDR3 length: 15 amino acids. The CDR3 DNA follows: TGTGCCTGGAGAGCCCGGGACAGGGAATCCCACGAGCAGTACTTC. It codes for CAWRARDRESHEQYF.

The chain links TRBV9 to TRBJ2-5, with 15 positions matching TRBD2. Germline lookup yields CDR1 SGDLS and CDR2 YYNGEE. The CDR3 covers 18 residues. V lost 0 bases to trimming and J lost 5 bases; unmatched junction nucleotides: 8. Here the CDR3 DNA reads TGTGCCAGCAGCGTAGGGACTAGCGGGGGGGCTGCTTCTGAGACCCAGTACTTC. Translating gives CASSVGTSGGAASETQYF. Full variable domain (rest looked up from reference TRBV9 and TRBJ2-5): DSGVTQTPKHLITATGQRVTLRCSPRSGDLSVYWYQQSLDQGLQFLIQYYNGEERAKGNILERFSAQQFPDLHSELNLSSLELGDSALYFCASSVGTSGGAASETQYFGPGTRLLVL.

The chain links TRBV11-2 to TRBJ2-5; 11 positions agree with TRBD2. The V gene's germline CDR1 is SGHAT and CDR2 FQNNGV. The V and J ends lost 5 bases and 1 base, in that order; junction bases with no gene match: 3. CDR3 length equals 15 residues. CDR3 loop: CASSPSGGLQETQYF. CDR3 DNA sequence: TGTGCCAGCAGCCCTAGCGGGGGGCTCCAAGAGACCCAGTACTTC.

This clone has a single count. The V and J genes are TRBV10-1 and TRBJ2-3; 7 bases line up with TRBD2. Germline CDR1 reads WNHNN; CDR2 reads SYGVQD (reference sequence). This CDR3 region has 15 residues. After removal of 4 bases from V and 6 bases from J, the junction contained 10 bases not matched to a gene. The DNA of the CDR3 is TGCGCCAGCAGTGCCTCCGAGGCGGGGGACGATACGCAGTATTTT. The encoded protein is CASSASEAGDDTQYF.

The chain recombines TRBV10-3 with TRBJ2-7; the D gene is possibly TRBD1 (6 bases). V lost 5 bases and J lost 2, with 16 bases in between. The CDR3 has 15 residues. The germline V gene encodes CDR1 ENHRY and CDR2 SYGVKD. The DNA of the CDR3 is TGTGCCATCAGTTTAACCGGGACAAGTACCTACGAGCAGTACTTC. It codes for CAISLTGTSTYEQYF.

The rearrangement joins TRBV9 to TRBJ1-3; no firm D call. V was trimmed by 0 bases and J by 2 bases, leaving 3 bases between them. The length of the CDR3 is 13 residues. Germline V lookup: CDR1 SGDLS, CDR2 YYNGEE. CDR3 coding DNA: TGTGCCAGCAGCGTAGCCGCTGGAAACACCATATATTTT. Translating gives CASSVAAGNTIYF.